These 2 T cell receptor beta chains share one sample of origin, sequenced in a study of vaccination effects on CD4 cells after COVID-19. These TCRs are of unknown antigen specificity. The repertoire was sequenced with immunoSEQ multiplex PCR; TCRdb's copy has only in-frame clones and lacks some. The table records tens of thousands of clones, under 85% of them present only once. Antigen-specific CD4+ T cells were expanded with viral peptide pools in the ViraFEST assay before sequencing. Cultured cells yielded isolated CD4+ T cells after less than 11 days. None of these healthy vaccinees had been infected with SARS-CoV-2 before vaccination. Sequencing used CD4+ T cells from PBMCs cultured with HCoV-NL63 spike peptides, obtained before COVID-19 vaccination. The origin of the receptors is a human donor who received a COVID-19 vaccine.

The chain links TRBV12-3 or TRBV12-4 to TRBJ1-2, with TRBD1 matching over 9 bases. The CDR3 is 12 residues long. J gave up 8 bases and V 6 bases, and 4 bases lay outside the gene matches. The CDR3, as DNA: TGTGCCAGCAGCGCACAGGGGGCCGGCTACACCTTC. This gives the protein CASSAQGAGYTF.

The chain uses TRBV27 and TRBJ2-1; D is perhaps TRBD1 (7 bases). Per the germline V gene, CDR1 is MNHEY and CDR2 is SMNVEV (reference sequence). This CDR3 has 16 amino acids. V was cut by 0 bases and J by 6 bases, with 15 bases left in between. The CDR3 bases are TGTGCCAGCAGTTTATCGATCAGGGGGGCTGGCAATGAGCAGTTCTTC. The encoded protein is CASSLSIRGAGNEQFF.